The sequence of this T cell receptor (beta chain) was determined in a study of blood T cell repertoires in COVID-19. Study information: Acute-phase and convalescent COVID-19 samples originated in the United States, Italy and Spain. T cells, B-cell-depleted T cells, or PBMCs provided the cDNA or gDNA that served as material.

Per the original data handling: Reference gene primer amplification gave estimated nucleated cell counts. The table came from immunoSEQ multiplex PCR; TCRdb's copy has only in-frame clones and leaves some out. D and trimming come from the DNA, and the V and J calls and clone size come from that table. The repertoire consists of approximately 150,000 clones, with 87% occurring once and the leading ten covering over 0.85%. Sequencing was carried out using peripheral blood. This sequence originates from a woman between 50 and 59 years old with acute or convalescent COVID-19.

Here the CDR3 reads CASSQERDRGLHGYTF. The CDR3 nucleotides read TGTGCCAGCAGCCAAGAAAGGGACAGGGGTTTACATGGCTACACCTTC. The rearrangement links TRBV3-1 (or the pseudogene TRBV3-2) to TRBJ1-2, with 10 bases aligning to TRBD1. The length of the CDR3 is 16 residues. The J segment lost 6 bases and the V segment lost 0 bases, leaving 7 bases of the junction unmatched. Per the germline V gene, CDR1 is LGHDT and CDR2 is YNNKEL (reference sequence).